These 20 T cell receptor beta chains share one sample of origin, sequenced in a study of CD8 T cells in Susac syndrome (dated by TCRdb to between 2018 and 2020). The library was built by means of the immunoSEQ multiplex PCR assay. RNA was extracted using the RNeasy kit, and about 0.45 to 1 microgram was reverse transcribed with random hexamers. TCRdb's own reprocessing of the public reads used fastp at Q25 and MiXCR and kept productive beta chains. Entries are consolidated by CDR3 protein sequence, retaining the most common genes and DNA. Within this sample are 95,000 to 150,000 distinct CDR3 sequences, with 85% to 95% of them counted one time only. Roughly 0.3% of the sample goes to the ten largest clones. Sequenced input: CD8+ T cells from PBMCs. These receptors all come from a human donor with multiple sclerosis.

The chain joins TRBV6-1 to TRBJ2-1, with D tentatively TRBD1 or TRBD2 (6 bases each). The CDR3 has 15 residues. Germline CDR1 MNHNS, CDR2 SASEGT. The V gene lost 2 bases and the J gene lost 12 bases, with 20 bases spanning the gap. CDR3 residues: CASSEIGGTTRGQFF. The CDR3 DNA is TGTGCCAGCAGTGAAATCGGGGGCACTACACGGGGGCAGTTCTTC.

The CDR3 DNA follows: TGTGCCAGCAGCTATGCAGGGGGCGCTTACACTGAAGCTTTCTTT. It is translated as CASSYAGGAYTEAFF. The chain is built from TRBV6-5 and TRBJ1-1; TRBD1 matches at 8 bases. Germline V gene data show CDR1 as MNHEY and CDR2 as SVGAGI. V gave up 6 bases and J gave up 3 bases; unmatched junction bases: 9. This CDR3 region has 15 residues.

The CDR3 loop is CASSAGTPANYGYTF. The CDR3 bases are TGTGCCAGCAGTGCCGGGACACCAGCTAACTATGGCTACACCTTC. The rearrangement links TRBV2 to TRBJ1-2, with D perhaps TRBD1 (6 bases). This CDR3 is 15 amino acids long. V lost 4 bases, J lost 0 bases, and 12 bases lay in between. From germline, CDR1 is SNHLY and CDR2 FYNNEI.

The rearrangement joins TRBV6-5 to TRBJ2-2; 8 bases align to TRBD2. The germline V gene has CDR1 MNHEY and CDR2 SVGAGI. J was trimmed by 4 bases and V by 7 bases; bases with no gene match: 5. CDR3 length equals 14 residues. CDR3 protein: CASNPGGPTGELFF. The CDR3 region has the DNA TGTGCCAGCAACCCGGGAGGGCCCACCGGGGAGCTGTTTTTT.

This chain joins TRBV2 and TRBJ1-1; TRBD1 matches at 7 bases. There are 16 residues in the CDR3. After removal of 9 bases from V and 0 bases from J, the junction contained 13 bases not matched to a gene. Germline V gene lookup returns CDR1 SNHLY and CDR2 FYNNEI. The CDR3 reads CASRVGDRRLNTEAFF. CDR3 sequence (DNA): TGTGCCAGTCGGGTAGGGGACAGACGACTGAACACTGAAGCTTTCTTT.

This chain joins TRBV20-1 and TRBJ1-1, with a possible D match to TRBD1 (5 bases). The CDR3 is made up of 12 amino acids. V was trimmed by 5 bases and J by 4 bases, leaving 11 bases between them. CDR1 and CDR2 (germline): DFQATT, SNEGSKA (reference sequence). For the CDR3, the DNA is TGCAGTGCTCCCGGCGGGGGCACTGAAGCTTTCTTT. Protein product: CSAPGGGTEAFF.

V and J are TRBV6-5 and TRBJ1-5; D is unclear. CDR3 size: 14 residues. V gave up 0 bases and J gave up 6 bases, with 9 bases separating them. Germline CDR1 reads MNHEY; CDR2 reads SVGAGI. As DNA, the CDR3 is TGTGCCAGCAGTTACTCGAGTGGAGGTCAGCCCCAGCATTTT. This translates into CASSYSSGGQPQHF.

The rearrangement uses TRBV2 and TRBJ1-6; possible D gene TRBD1, 5 bases. This CDR3 region has 16 residues. V was clipped by 6 bases and J by 7 bases, with 19 bases between them. In germline, CDR1 is SNHLY, CDR2 FYNNEI. The CDR3 DNA reads TGTGCCAGCAGGGCTACAGGACCCGTGGGAAATTCACCCCTCCACTTT. Its translation is CASRATGPVGNSPLHF.

The chain recombines TRBV7-6 with TRBJ2-7; 10 bases fit TRBD2. Germline V gene lookup returns CDR1 SGHVS and CDR2 FNYEAQ. After removal of 5 bases from V and 2 bases from J, the junction contained 3 bases not matched to a gene. This CDR3 has 14 amino acids. CDR3 bases: TGTGCCAGCAGCCCGGGACTAGCGACCTACGAGCAGTACTTC. Amino acid sequence: CASSPGLATYEQYF.

The chain recombines TRBV5-4 with TRBJ2-7; D tentatively fits TRBD1 or TRBD2 (5 bases each). Per germline, CDR1 SGHNT and CDR2 YYREEE (reference sequence). The CDR3 totals 15 residues. Trimming stripped 4 bases from V and 0 bases from J, with 14 bases between. This CDR3 reads CASSRGPIGSYEQYF. The CDR3 DNA sequence: TGTGCCAGCAGCAGGGGACCGATAGGCTCCTACGAGCAGTACTTC.

J is TRBJ2-2 and V is TRBV24-1; D is ambiguous. The CDR3 is made up of 16 amino acids. Trimming removed 2 bases at V and 6 bases at J, with 15 bases between. Looked up from germline, CDR1 is KGHDR and CDR2 is SFDVKD. The CDR3 DNA is TGTGCCACCAGTGATTATAGGGTCTCTGGTCCCGGGGAGCTGTTTTTT. This encodes CATSDYRVSGPGELFF.

The J gene is TRBJ2-5, the V gene TRBV29-1, with 10 bases aligning to TRBD1. Germline-derived CDR1 and CDR2 are SQVTM and ANQGSEA. V trimming: 7 bases; J trimming: 4 bases; junction bases outside the gene matches: 6. The CDR3 has 13 residues. DNA for the CDR3: TGCAGCGCCCGGACAGGGGGGAGAGAGACCCAGTACTTC. Amino acids: CSARTGGRETQYF.

V gene TRBV30 combines with J gene TRBJ2-5; 7 bases map to TRBD1. The length of the CDR3 is 15 residues. The V gene end was trimmed by 5 bases and the J gene end by 5 bases; junction bases not matched to a gene: 14. The germline V gene encodes CDR1 GTSNPN and CDR2 SVGIG (reference sequence). This chain's CDR3 is CAWDRTGGRLETQYF. In DNA form, the CDR3 reads TGTGCCTGGGACCGGACAGGTGGGAGATTGGAGACCCAGTACTTC.

The sample holds a few counts of this clonotype. This chain uses TRBV29-1 with TRBJ1-1, with 8 positions matching TRBD1. With 0 bases clipped from V and 5 bases from J, the junction kept 5 bases outside the gene matches. This CDR3 comprises 14 residues. The germline gives CDR1 SQVTM, CDR2 ANQGSEA. In DNA form, the CDR3 reads TGCAGCGTTGAAGAGGACAGGGAGGGAACTGAAGCTTTCTTT. Its translation: CSVEEDREGTEAFF.

The chain has TRBV7-9 and TRBJ2-7, with a weak D call TRBD2 (5 bases). V was pared by 1 base and J by 6 bases, with 16 bases between. Germline CDR1 and CDR2: SEHNR and FQNEAQ (reference sequence). The CDR3 runs to 15 residues. The CDR3 DNA reads TGTGCCAGCAGCTTAGTTCTCGGGGATCTCAGCGAGCAGTACTTC. Translation gives CASSLVLGDLSEQYF.

The chain joins TRBV4-1 to TRBJ1-5; 7 nucleotides line up with TRBD1. The V gene end was trimmed by 1 base and the J gene end by 2 bases; junction bases not matched to a gene: 5. Germline CDR1 MGHRA, CDR2 YSYEKL. CDR3 length: 16 amino acids. The CDR3: CASSQGDREGNQPQHF. Here the CDR3 DNA reads TGCGCCAGCAGCCAAGGAGACAGGGAGGGCAATCAGCCCCAGCATTTT.

V is TRBV19 and J is TRBJ2-5; TRBD1 matches 9 bases. Losses at the gene ends were 6 bases for V and 3 bases for J; bases not matched to a gene: 5. The germline gives CDR1 LNHDA, CDR2 SQIVND (reference sequence). CDR3 length equals 14 residues. CDR3 sequence (DNA): TGTGCCAGTAGGCCATGGGACAGGGAAGAGACCCAGTACTTC. Protein: CASRPWDREETQYF.

The chain combines TRBV20-1 with TRBJ2-2, with 8 positions matching TRBD1. CDR1 and CDR2 from the germline V gene are DFQATT and SNEGSKA (reference sequence). V shed 5 bases and J 8 bases; nucleotides not matched to a gene: 13. The CDR3 is made up of 15 amino acids. The CDR3 region is CSAESLTGDRGELFF. For the CDR3, the DNA is TGCAGTGCTGAAAGTCTGACAGGGGACAGAGGGGAGCTGTTTTTT.

The chain is built from TRBV15 and TRBJ2-7; D is tentatively TRBD1 or TRBD2 (5 bases each). This CDR3 contains 16 residues. Deletions cut 0 bases from V and 2 bases from J, with 14 bases between. The germline CDR1 and CDR2 sequences are LNHNV and YYDKDF (reference sequence). CDR3 protein: CATSRDSVGATYEQYV. The CDR3 bases are TGTGCCACCAGCAGAGACTCGGTCGGGGCCACCTACGAGCAGTACGTC.

CDR3 in amino acids: CASSLTQGNTGELFF. The CDR3 DNA reads as TGCGCCAGCAGCTTGACGCAGGGGAACACCGGGGAGCTGTTTTTT. V and J are TRBV5-1 and TRBJ2-2; tentatively, D is TRBD1 (5 bases). Germline assignment: CDR1 SGHRS and CDR2 YFSETQ. CDR3 length: 15 residues. The ends were cut back, 1 base at V and 1 base at J, with 8 bases in the middle.